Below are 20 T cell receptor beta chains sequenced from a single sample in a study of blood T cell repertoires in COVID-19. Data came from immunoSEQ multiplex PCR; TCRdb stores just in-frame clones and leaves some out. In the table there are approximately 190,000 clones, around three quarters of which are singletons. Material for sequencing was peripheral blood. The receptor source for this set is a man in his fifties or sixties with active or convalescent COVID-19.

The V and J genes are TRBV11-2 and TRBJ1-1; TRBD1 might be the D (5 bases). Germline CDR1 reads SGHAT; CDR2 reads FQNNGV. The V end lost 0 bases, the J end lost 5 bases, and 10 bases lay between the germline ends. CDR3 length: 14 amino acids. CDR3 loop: CASSLDSRGTEAFF. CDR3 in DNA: TGTGCCAGCAGCTTAGATTCACGGGGGACTGAAGCTTTCTTT.

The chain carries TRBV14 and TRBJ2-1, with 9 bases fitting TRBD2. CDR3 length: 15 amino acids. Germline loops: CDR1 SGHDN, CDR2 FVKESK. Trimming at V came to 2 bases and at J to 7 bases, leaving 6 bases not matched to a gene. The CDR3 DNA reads TGTGCCAGCAGCCAATTTAGCGGGAGAGGTAATGAGCAGTTCTTC. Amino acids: CASSQFSGRGNEQFF.

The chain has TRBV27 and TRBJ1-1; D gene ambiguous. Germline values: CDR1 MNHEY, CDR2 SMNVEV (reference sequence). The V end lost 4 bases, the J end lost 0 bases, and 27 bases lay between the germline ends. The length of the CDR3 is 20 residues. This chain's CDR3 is CASSSWAGKARTSMNTEAFF. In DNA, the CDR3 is TGTGCCAGCAGTTCCTGGGCGGGCAAGGCAAGAACAAGCATGAACACTGAAGCTTTCTTT.

This CDR3 reads CASSFSGTNEQYF. The DNA for the CDR3 is TGTGCCAGCAGCTTTTCCGGGACAAACGAGCAGTACTTC. The V and J genes are TRBV7-2 and TRBJ2-7; the D gene is possibly TRBD1 (6 bases). The germline V and J ends were trimmed by 3 bases and 5 bases, with 11 bases remaining between them. From germline, CDR1 is SGHTA and CDR2 FQGNSA. The CDR3 contains 13 residues.

DNA of the CDR3: TGTGCCAGCAGTTTAAACGGTGTCGGCTACGAGCAGTACTTC. This translates into CASSLNGVGYEQYF. The chain has TRBV28 and TRBJ2-7; D is uncertain. The V end lost 2 bases, the J end lost 3 bases, and 11 bases lay between the germline ends. CDR1 MDHEN and CDR2 SYDVKM come from the germline V gene. The CDR3 spans 14 residues.

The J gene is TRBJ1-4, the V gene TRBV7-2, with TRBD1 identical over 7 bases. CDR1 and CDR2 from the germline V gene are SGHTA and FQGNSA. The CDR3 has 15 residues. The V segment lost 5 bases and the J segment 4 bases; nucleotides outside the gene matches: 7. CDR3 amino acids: CASSTSGGGNEKLFF. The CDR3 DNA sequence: TGTGCCAGCAGCACGTCAGGGGGAGGTAATGAAAAACTGTTTTTT. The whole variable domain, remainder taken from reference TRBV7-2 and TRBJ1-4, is GAGVSQSPSNKVTEKGKDVELRCDPISGHTALYWYRQSLGQGLEFLIYFQGNSAPDKSGLPSDRFSAERTGGSVSTLTIQRTQQEDSAVYLCASSTSGGGNEKLFFGSGTQLSVL.

DNA for the CDR3: TGCGCCAGCAGCTCCCTCCATGAGCAGTTCTTC. The encoded protein is CASSSLHEQFF. The chain has TRBV5-1 and TRBJ2-1; D gene ambiguous. Deletions cut 3 bases from V and 8 bases from J, with 6 bases between. Germline V lookup: CDR1 SGHRS, CDR2 YFSETQ. CDR3 length: 11 residues.

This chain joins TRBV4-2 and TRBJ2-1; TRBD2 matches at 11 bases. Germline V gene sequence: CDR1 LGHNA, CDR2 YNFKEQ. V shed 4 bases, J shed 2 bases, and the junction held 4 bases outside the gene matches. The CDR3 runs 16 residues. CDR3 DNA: TGTGCCAGCAGCCTTCTTAGCGGGAGGGCCTACAATGAGCAGTTCTTC. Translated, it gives CASSLLSGRAYNEQFF.

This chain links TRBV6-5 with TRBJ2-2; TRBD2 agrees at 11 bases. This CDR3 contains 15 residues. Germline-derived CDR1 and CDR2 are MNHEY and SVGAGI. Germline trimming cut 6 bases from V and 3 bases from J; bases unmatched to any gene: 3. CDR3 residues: CASRVAGGDTGELFF. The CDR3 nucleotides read TGTGCCAGCAGGGTAGCGGGAGGGGACACCGGGGAGCTGTTTTTT.

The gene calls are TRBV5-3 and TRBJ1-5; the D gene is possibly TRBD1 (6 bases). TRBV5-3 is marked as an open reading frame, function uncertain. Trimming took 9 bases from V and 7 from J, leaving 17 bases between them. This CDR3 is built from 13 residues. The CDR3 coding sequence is TGTGCCAACTGGGCTAGGGGGAGACAGCCCCAGCATTTT. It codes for CANWARGRQPQHF.

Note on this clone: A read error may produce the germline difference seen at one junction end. The CDR3 DNA follows: TGCAGTGTTAGTGCCAAAAGTAGCGATCAGCCCCAGCATTTT. Protein product: CSVSAKSSDQPQHF. This chain connects TRBV20-1 to TRBJ1-5; no reliable D call. The CDR3 runs to 14 residues. The germline CDR1 and CDR2 sequences are DFQATT and SNEGSKA (reference sequence).

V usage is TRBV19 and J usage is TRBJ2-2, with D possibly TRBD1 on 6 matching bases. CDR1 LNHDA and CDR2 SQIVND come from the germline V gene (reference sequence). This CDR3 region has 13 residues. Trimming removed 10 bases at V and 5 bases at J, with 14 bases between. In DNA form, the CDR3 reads TGTGCCACTGGACAGTTACGAACCGGGGAGCTGTTTTTT. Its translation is CATGQLRTGELFF.

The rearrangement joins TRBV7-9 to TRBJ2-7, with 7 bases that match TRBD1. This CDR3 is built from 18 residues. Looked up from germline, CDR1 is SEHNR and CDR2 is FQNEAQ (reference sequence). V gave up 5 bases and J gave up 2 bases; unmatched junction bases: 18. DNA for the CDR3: TGTGCCAGCAGCGTACGACAGGTAGACAGGGAACCCCCCTACGAGCAGTACTTC. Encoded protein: CASSVRQVDREPPYEQYF.

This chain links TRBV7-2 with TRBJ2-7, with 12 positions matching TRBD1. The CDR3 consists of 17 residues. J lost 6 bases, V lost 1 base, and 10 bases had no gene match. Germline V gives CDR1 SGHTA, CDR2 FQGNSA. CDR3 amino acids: CASSLGGTGTGGREQYF. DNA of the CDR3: TGTGCCAGCAGCTTAGGCGGTACCGGGACAGGGGGCCGCGAGCAGTACTTC.

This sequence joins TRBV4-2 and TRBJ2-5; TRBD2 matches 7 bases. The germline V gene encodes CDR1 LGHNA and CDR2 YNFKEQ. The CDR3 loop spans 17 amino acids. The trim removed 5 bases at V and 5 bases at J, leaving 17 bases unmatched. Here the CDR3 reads CASSSARGSGESETQYF. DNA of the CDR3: TGTGCCAGCAGCTCTGCCCGCGGGAGCGGAGAGAGTGAGACCCAGTACTTC.

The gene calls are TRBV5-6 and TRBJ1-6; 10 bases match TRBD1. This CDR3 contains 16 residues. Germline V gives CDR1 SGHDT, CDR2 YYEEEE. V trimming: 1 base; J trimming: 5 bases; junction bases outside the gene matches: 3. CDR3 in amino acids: CASSLIGTGDNSPLHF. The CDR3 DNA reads TGTGCCAGCAGCTTGATAGGGACAGGGGATAATTCACCCCTCCACTTT. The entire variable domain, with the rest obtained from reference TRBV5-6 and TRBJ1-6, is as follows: DAGVTQSPTHLIKTRGQQVTLRCSPKSGHDTVSWYQQALGQGPQFIFQYYEEEERQRGNFPDRFSGHQFPNYSSELNVNALLLGDSALYLCASSLIGTGDNSPLHFGNGTRLTVT.

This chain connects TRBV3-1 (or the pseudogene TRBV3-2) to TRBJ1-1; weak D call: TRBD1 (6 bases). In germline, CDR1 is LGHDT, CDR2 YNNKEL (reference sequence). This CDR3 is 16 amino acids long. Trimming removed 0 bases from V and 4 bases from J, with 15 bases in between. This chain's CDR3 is CASSQELGGGVTEAFF. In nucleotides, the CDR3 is TGTGCCAGCAGCCAAGAATTAGGGGGAGGGGTCACTGAAGCTTTCTTT.

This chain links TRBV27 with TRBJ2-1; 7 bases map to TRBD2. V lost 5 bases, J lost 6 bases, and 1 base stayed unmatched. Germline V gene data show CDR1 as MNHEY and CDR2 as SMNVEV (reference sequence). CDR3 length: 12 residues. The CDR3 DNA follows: TGTGCCAGCAGTACGGGGGGCAATGAGCAGTTCTTC. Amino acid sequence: CASSTGGNEQFF.

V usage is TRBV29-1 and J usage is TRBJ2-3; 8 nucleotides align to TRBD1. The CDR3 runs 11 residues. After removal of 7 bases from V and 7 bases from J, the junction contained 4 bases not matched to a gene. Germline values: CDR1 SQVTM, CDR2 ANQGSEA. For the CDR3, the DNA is TGCAGCGCCTGGACAGGGAATACGCAGTATTTT. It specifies CSAWTGNTQYF.

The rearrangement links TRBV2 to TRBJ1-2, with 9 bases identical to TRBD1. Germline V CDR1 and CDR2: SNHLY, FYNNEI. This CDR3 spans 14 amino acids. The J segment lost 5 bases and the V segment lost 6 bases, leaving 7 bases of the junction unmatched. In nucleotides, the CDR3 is TGTGCCAGCAGAAGGGACAGGGATGGGTATGGCTACACCTTC. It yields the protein CASRRDRDGYGYTF.